Below are 14 T cell receptor beta chains sequenced from a single sample in a study of blood T cell repertoires in COVID-19. Libraries were prepared by immunoSEQ multiplex PCR; TCRdb keeps only in-frame clonotypes and omits some of them. In the table there are under 300,000 clones, about nine tenths of which are singletons. The material sequenced was PBMCs or T cells enriched from blood (not recorded which). Every receptor here comes from a woman aged 30 to 39 with acute COVID-19.

The J gene is TRBJ1-6, the V gene TRBV6-5, with 7 positions matching TRBD1. The CDR3 is made up of 14 amino acids. V was pared by 6 bases and J by 5 bases, with 4 bases of the junction left unmatched. CDR1 and CDR2 from the germline V gene are MNHEY and SVGAGI. This CDR3 reads CASRTGSDNSPLHF. The CDR3 bases are TGTGCCAGCAGGACAGGGAGTGATAATTCACCCCTCCACTTT.

CDR3 protein: CASSVDSGEQFF. The CDR3 bases are TGTGCCAGCAGCGTAGACTCCGGTGAGCAGTTCTTC. This chain connects TRBV9 to TRBJ2-1; D is undetermined. The CDR3 extends over 12 amino acids. Germline lookup yields CDR1 SGDLS and CDR2 YYNGEE. V was shortened by 0 bases and J by 9 bases, with 7 bases between the two germline ends. Variable domain in full (rest from reference TRBV9 and TRBJ2-1): DSGVTQTPKHLITATGQRVTLRCSPRSGDLSVYWYQQSLDQGLQFLIQYYNGEERAKGNILERFSAQQFPDLHSELNLSSLELGDSALYFCASSVDSGEQFFGPGTRLTVL.

The chain joins TRBV19 to TRBJ2-3; 7 nucleotides line up with TRBD1. Germline V gene sequence: CDR1 LNHDA, CDR2 SQIVND (reference sequence). The ends lost 5 bases at V and 5 bases at J; junction bases unmatched: 10. The CDR3 covers 15 residues. The CDR3 protein is CASSATGIERDTQYF. For the CDR3, the DNA is TGTGCCAGTAGTGCGACAGGGATTGAACGAGATACGCAGTATTTT.

This chain joins TRBV19 and TRBJ2-5; 7 nucleotides line up with TRBD1. From germline, CDR1 is LNHDA and CDR2 SQIVND (reference sequence). The CDR3 contains 16 residues. Unmatched junction bases numbered 13, after V lost 4 bases and J lost 5 bases. The CDR3 region is CASSTTPQVRGETQYF. CDR3 nucleotides: TGTGCCAGTAGTACCACTCCACAGGTCAGGGGGGAGACCCAGTACTTC.

The gene calls are TRBV7-9 and TRBJ1-4; the match to TRBD1 covers 7 bases. This CDR3 has 15 residues. Germline loops: CDR1 SEHNR, CDR2 FQNEAQ (reference sequence). Trimming took 5 bases from V and 8 from J; bases not matched to a gene: 11. Here the CDR3 reads CASSGGTDLHEKLFF. The CDR3 DNA follows: TGTGCCAGCAGCGGGGGGACAGATCTCCACGAAAAACTGTTTTTT.

The chain employs TRBV5-5 and TRBJ1-6, with TRBD1 matching 7 bases. Germline V CDR1 and CDR2: SGHKS, YYEKEE (reference sequence). Losses at the gene ends were 5 bases for V and 0 bases for J; bases not matched to a gene: 5. There are 16 residues in the CDR3. This CDR3 is CASRTTGSSYNSPLHF. In nucleotides, the CDR3 is TGTGCCAGCAGAACGACAGGGAGCTCCTATAATTCACCCCTCCACTTT.

The chain uses TRBV19 and TRBJ1-6; tentative D call: TRBD1 (6 bases). CDR1 is LNHDA and CDR2 is SQIVND in the germline V gene (reference sequence). V shed 0 bases and J shed 7 bases, with 25 bases lying between them. The CDR3 runs to 20 residues. Here the CDR3 reads CASSIDAWTALQGKNSPLHF. As DNA, the CDR3 is TGTGCCAGTAGTATAGACGCTTGGACAGCCCTACAGGGAAAGAATTCACCCCTCCACTTT.

The CDR3 DNA reads TGCAGCGTTGAACGGACCCGGGGGGCTGGCGAGCAGTACTTC. It is translated as CSVERTRGAGEQYF. The gene calls are TRBV29-1 and TRBJ2-7; a possible D gene is TRBD2 (7 bases). The CDR3 runs to 14 residues. CDR1 is SQVTM, CDR2 ANQGSEA, per germline. Trimming cost V 2 bases and J 6 bases, with 17 bases left between them.

This clone has a single count. The CDR3 sequence is CASSQERDRVREKLFF. Here the CDR3 DNA reads TGTGCCAGCAGCCAAGAACGGGACAGGGTGCGCGAAAAACTGTTTTTT. The chain carries TRBV14 and TRBJ1-4; 9 nucleotides match TRBD1. The V gene end was trimmed by 0 bases and the J gene end by 8 bases; junction bases not matched to a gene: 7. CDR3 length: 16 amino acids. The germline gives CDR1 SGHDN, CDR2 FVKESK.

The chain links TRBV6-2 or TRBV6-3 to TRBJ1-5, with D tentatively TRBD1 (5 bases). This CDR3 has 14 residues. Trimming left V 2 bases short and J 9 bases short, with 14 bases between. Germline CDR1 MNHEY, CDR2 SVGEGT. The CDR3 loop is CASSYVGPGWPQHF. The CDR3 region has the DNA TGTGCCAGCAGTTACGTGGGGCCAGGGTGGCCCCAGCATTTT.

This clone was seen only once. The chain is built from TRBV7-8 and TRBJ2-1; 7 bases are a match to TRBD2. Losses at the gene ends were 4 bases for V and 2 bases for J; bases not matched to a gene: 5. CDR3 length equals 15 residues. Germline CDR1 SGHVS, CDR2 FQNEAQ. As DNA, the CDR3 is TGTGCCAGCAGCTCCGGGAGCGGGGCCTACAATGAGCAGTTCTTC. Translating it yields CASSSGSGAYNEQFF.

This clone is a singleton in its sample. The rearrangement uses TRBV5-4 and TRBJ1-2; no firm D call. The CDR3 loop spans 13 amino acids. V was pared by 3 bases and J by 4 bases, with 10 bases between. Germline loops: CDR1 SGHNT, CDR2 YYREEE (reference sequence). The CDR3 loop is CASSSREGYGYTF. The DNA for the CDR3 is TGTGCCAGCAGCTCGAGAGAGGGCTATGGCTACACCTTC.

This clone was recorded only once. The J gene is TRBJ1-5, the V gene TRBV9; D not resolved. Trimming shortened V by 1 base and J by 5 bases, and 10 bases separated the two germline ends. The CDR3 covers 14 residues. Germline V CDR1 and CDR2: SGDLS, YYNGEE. The CDR3 nucleotides read TGTGCCAGCAGCGTATTACCGGGAGATCAGCCCCAGCATTTT. Its protein is CASSVLPGDQPQHF.

The chain has TRBV12-3 or TRBV12-4 and TRBJ1-1; possibly TRBD1 for D (6 bases). The germline V and J ends were trimmed by 7 bases and 4 bases, with 13 bases remaining between them. This CDR3 is 13 amino acids long. CDR3: CASTQRGGTEAFF. DNA of the CDR3: TGTGCCAGCACCCAGAGGGGGGGCACTGAAGCTTTCTTT.